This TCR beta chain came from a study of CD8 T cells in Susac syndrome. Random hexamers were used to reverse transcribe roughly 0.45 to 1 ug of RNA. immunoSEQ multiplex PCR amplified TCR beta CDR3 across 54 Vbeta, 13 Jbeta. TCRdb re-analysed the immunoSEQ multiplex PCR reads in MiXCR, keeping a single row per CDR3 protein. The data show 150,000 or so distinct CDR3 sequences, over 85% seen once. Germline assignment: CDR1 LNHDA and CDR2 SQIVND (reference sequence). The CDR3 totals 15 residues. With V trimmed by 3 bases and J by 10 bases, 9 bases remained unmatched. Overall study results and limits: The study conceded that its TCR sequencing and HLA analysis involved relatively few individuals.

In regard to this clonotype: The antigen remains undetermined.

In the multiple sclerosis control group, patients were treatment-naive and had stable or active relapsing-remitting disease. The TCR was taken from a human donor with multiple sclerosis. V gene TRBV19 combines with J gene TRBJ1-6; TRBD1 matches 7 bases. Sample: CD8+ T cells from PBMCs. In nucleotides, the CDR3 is TGTGCCAGTAGTATCGTCCGGGACAGAGCCTCACCCCTCCACTTT. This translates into CASSIVRDRASPLHF.